The clone carrying this T cell receptor beta chain was seen ten or more times. The antigen is unknown. Amplified regions were TCR beta CDR3 sequences from RNA transcripts. The HTBI primer set drove a first-round RT-PCR of the TCR CDR3. TCRdb fed the multiplex PCR reads into MiXCR, producing one record per CDR3 protein. The table includes 700,000 or so distinct CDR3 sequences, around 15% detected once. The CDR3 runs to 14 residues. Germline assignment: CDR1 DFQATT and CDR2 SNEGSKA (reference sequence). V was trimmed by 6 bases and J by 7 bases, leaving 19 bases between them. The data belong to a study of T cells in Graves' hyperthyroidism and ophthalmopathy. General study findings and limits: Blood also contained most expanded thyroid clonotypes above 0.001. A model of 13 V-J pairs discriminated ophthalmopathy from stable hyperthyroidism.

Lactation, pregnancy, other autoimmune disease or uncontrolled infection excluded patients. This sample holds PBMCs from 8.5 to 10 ml fresh peripheral blood. The V and J genes are TRBV20-1 and TRBJ2-1, with D possibly TRBD2 on 6 matching bases. The sample consisted of blood. The TCR sequence derives from a man younger than 30 with Graves' hyperthyroidism. CDR3 residues: CSAQLGGGGNEQFF. The CDR3 DNA is TGCAGTGCCCAACTGGGGGGAGGAGGTAATGAGCAGTTCTTC.